The T cell receptor beta chain under discussion was sequenced for a study of blood T cells in healthy people across ages. The authors drew around 11 milliliters of peripheral blood from each donor. From germline, CDR1 is GTSNPN and CDR2 SVGIG (reference sequence). This CDR3 region has 12 residues. The V gene lost 8 bases and the J gene lost 3 bases, with 11 bases spanning the gap. It was with a sample-barcoded 5' primer and a J-beta primer mix that a second PCR of about 7 to 12 cycles was run. TCRdb re-called the 5' RACE reads with MiXCR, one entry per CDR3 protein. The data hold some 850,000 distinct CDR3 sequences, with roughly 24% observed a single time. Study findings and constraints: Higher diversity, along with more naive CD4+ cells, distinguished long-lived donors from aged donors.

This clonotype was picked up a small number of times. Its antigen is unidentified. The same sample was also used in a study of T cells of mothers and their children. As that report states: Over 5 children and their three healthy Caucasian mothers were the donors. Per child, roughly 3 million TCR beta CDR3 reads were obtained, against over 10 million per mother.

The specimen sequenced was blood. V gene TRBV30 combines with J gene TRBJ1-3, with unresolved D. The receptor comes from a boy between 5 and 17 years old in good health. CDR3 in amino acids: CAGLSGGNTIYF. The CDR3 DNA sequence: TGTGCCGGCCTTTCAGGTGGAAACACCATATATTTT.